The clone carrying this T cell receptor beta chain was recorded once. This sample is part of a study of monozygotic twins with cystic fibrosis. Sequencing used immunoSEQ multiplex PCR; TCRdb keeps in-frame clones, though not all of them. The table lists 13,000 to 15,000 clones, roughly nine tenths of them singletons. Sequenced: blood. The origin of this receptor is a boy between 10 and 17 years old with cystic fibrosis.

CDR3 sequence: CASSNRGYEQYF. In DNA, the CDR3 is TGTGCCAGCAGCAATAGGGGCTACGAGCAGTACTTC. The genes are TRBV7-2 and TRBJ2-7, with D perhaps TRBD1 (5 bases). Trimming pared 5 bases from V and 3 bases from J, leaving 8 bases between. CDR1 is SGHTA and CDR2 is FQGNSA in the germline V gene. This CDR3 spans 12 amino acids.